The 24 T cell receptor beta chains listed next were all sequenced from one sample in a study of blood T cells in healthy people across ages. A J-beta primer mix and a sample-barcoded 5' primer were used in a second PCR of roughly 6 to 11 cycles. TCRdb re-derived calls from the 5' RACE reads in MiXCR, one entry per CDR3 protein. Here the sample spans roughly 1.5 million distinct CDR3 sequences, about 42% being singletons. Sequencing used blood. These receptors came from a woman younger than 35 in good health.

The rearrangement uses TRBV20-1 and TRBJ2-7; perhaps TRBD2 as D (5 bases). Trimming cost V 8 bases and J 5 bases, with 19 bases left between them. Germline values: CDR1 DFQATT, CDR2 SNEGSKA (reference sequence). The CDR3 loop spans 13 amino acids. CDR3 protein: CSSRPAGENEQYF. CDR3 bases: TGCAGTTCACGTCCGGCCGGGGAGAACGAGCAGTACTTC.

The rearrangement uses TRBV29-1 and TRBJ2-5; unclear D gene. V shed 3 bases and J shed 1 base, with 9 bases lying between them. Germline V gene data show CDR1 as SQVTM and CDR2 as ANQGSEA. The CDR3 is 13 amino acids. The CDR3: CSVEYTIQETQYF. CDR3 DNA: TGCAGCGTTGAGTACACAATCCAAGAGACCCAGTACTTC.

In this sample, this clonotype turned up once. The rearrangement joins TRBV28 to TRBJ1-2; 9 nucleotides align to TRBD1. Trimming at V came to 2 bases and at J to 4 bases, leaving 8 bases not matched to a gene. Looked up from germline, CDR1 is MDHEN and CDR2 is SYDVKM. The CDR3 extends over 16 amino acids. CDR3 sequence: CASSLLLGQGPYGYTF. Written as DNA, the CDR3 is TGTGCCAGCAGTTTACTTTTGGGACAGGGTCCCTATGGCTACACCTTC.

The J gene is TRBJ1-1, the V gene TRBV10-3; tentative D call: TRBD1 (6 bases). The CDR3 sequence is 16 residues long. CDR1 is ENHRY, CDR2 SYGVKD, per germline. V lost 2 bases and J lost 0, with 13 bases in between. Here the CDR3 DNA reads TGTGCCATCAGTGAGGGCTCAGGGGCCCTGAACACTGAAGCTTTCTTT. Its protein is CAISEGSGALNTEAFF.

Points on this clonotype: One end of the junction fails to match germline, which may point to a read error. This chain connects TRBV6-5 to TRBJ2-5; D perhaps matches TRBD1 (6 bases). Germline CDR1 reads MNHEY; CDR2 reads SVGAGI. There are 14 residues in the CDR3. DNA for the CDR3: TGTGCCGGCAGCCCGACAGGTACGCAAGAGACCCAGTACTTC. This gives the protein CAGSPTGTQETQYF.

Here the CDR3 reads CASSEASGGNTGELFF. The CDR3 nucleotides are TGTGCCAGCAGTGAGGCTAGCGGGGGGAACACCGGGGAGCTGTTTTTT. V is TRBV2 and J is TRBJ2-2; 10 nucleotides line up with TRBD2. V was clipped by 3 bases and J by 1 base; unmatched bases: 2. CDR1 is SNHLY, CDR2 FYNNEI, per germline. This CDR3 comprises 16 residues.

This clonotype has only a few counts. The genes are TRBV5-1 and TRBJ1-1; 9 nucleotides agree with TRBD1. Germline loops: CDR1 SGHRS, CDR2 YFSETQ. The trim removed 7 bases at V and 11 bases at J, leaving 12 bases unmatched. There are 13 residues in the CDR3. The CDR3 loop is CASAPGQGVGAFF. CDR3 nucleotides: TGCGCCAGCGCCCCGGGACAGGGTGTTGGGGCTTTCTTT.

This clonotype was seen more than once but under ten times. The chain has TRBV20-1 and TRBJ1-2, with D hard to call. Germline assignment: CDR1 DFQATT and CDR2 SNEGSKA (reference sequence). V was clipped by 1 base and J by 8 bases, with 11 bases between them. This CDR3 is 12 amino acids long. The CDR3 loop reads CSARGESQGYTF. The CDR3 DNA reads TGCAGTGCTAGAGGTGAAAGTCAAGGCTACACCTTC.

V is TRBV24-1 and J is TRBJ2-1; 10 nucleotides align to TRBD2. This CDR3 has 18 residues. Germline CDR1 and CDR2: KGHDR and SFDVKD. V lost 3 bases, J lost 4 bases, and 11 bases stayed unmatched. The CDR3 bases are TGTGCCACCAGTGATCCCCCACAAGATAGCGGGAGGTACAATGAGCAGTTCTTC. Amino acid sequence: CATSDPPQDSGRYNEQFF.

The chain has TRBV12-3 or TRBV12-4 and TRBJ2-1; 12 bases are shared with TRBD2. This CDR3 has 16 residues. V shed 4 bases and J 6 bases; nucleotides not matched to a gene: 7. CDR3 sequence (DNA): TGTGCCAGCAGTTGGCTAGCGGGGGGGCCAAGCAATGAGCAGTTCTTC. Translation gives CASSWLAGGPSNEQFF.

The chain has TRBV10-3 and TRBJ1-1; 7 nucleotides agree with TRBD1. The V and J ends lost 6 bases and 4 bases, in that order; junction bases with no gene match: 8. Germline values: CDR1 ENHRY, CDR2 SYGVKD. This CDR3 is 14 amino acids long. The CDR3 DNA follows: TGTGCCATCAGCAGAACAGGGGATGGCACTGAAGCTTTCTTT. It is translated as CAISRTGDGTEAFF.

This clonotype was counted only a few times. The rearrangement joins TRBV12-3 or TRBV12-4 to TRBJ2-1; tentatively, D is TRBD2 (5 bases). The CDR3 is 14 residues long. V was pared by 2 bases and J by 5 bases, with 10 bases between. The CDR3 is CASSLSRRDNEQFF. CDR3 DNA sequence: TGTGCCAGCAGTTTAAGTAGGCGGGACAATGAGCAGTTCTTC.

Many counts were recorded for this clonotype. The V and J genes are TRBV7-2 and TRBJ2-5; 15 bases line up with TRBD2. CDR1 and CDR2 (germline): SGHTA, FQGNSA. V shed 6 bases and J 1 base; nucleotides not matched to a gene: 3. CDR3 length: 16 residues. The CDR3 is CASSSGLAGGQETQYF. In nucleotides, the CDR3 is TGTGCCAGCAGTTCGGGACTAGCGGGGGGCCAAGAGACCCAGTACTTC.

The chain has TRBV9 and TRBJ1-1, with 9 bases that match TRBD1. V was pared by 3 bases and J by 12 bases, with 6 bases of the junction left unmatched. The length of the CDR3 is 12 residues. Germline CDR1 is SGDLS and CDR2 is YYNGEE. The DNA for the CDR3 is TGTGCCAGCAGCGGAGGGACAGGGTGGACTTTCTTT. Translation gives CASSGGTGWTFF.

The rearrangement uses TRBV29-1 and TRBJ1-6; 8 bases agree with TRBD1. Germline lookup yields CDR1 SQVTM and CDR2 ANQGSEA. The V and J ends lost 3 bases and 14 bases, in that order; junction bases with no gene match: 9. The CDR3 has 13 amino acids. The CDR3: CSVEDRVLGALHF. In nucleotides, the CDR3 is TGCAGCGTTGAGGACAGGGTCTTGGGGGCCCTCCACTTT.

This clonotype was detected a few times. The CDR3 sequence: CATSSATGIFNYGYTF. The CDR3 DNA reads as TGTGCCACCAGCAGCGCAACAGGGATCTTTAACTATGGCTACACCTTC. The V call is TRBV15, the J call TRBJ1-2; weak D call: TRBD1 (6 bases). This CDR3 comprises 16 residues. V lost 3 bases and J lost 1, with 15 bases in between. Per the germline V gene, CDR1 is LNHNV and CDR2 is YYDKDF (reference sequence).

This chain connects TRBV24-1 to TRBJ2-5, with D perhaps matching TRBD2 (5 bases). The CDR3 spans 15 residues. Germline CDR1 is KGHDR and CDR2 is SFDVKD. Trimming shortened V by 3 bases and J by 5 bases, and 15 bases separated the two germline ends. CDR3 in amino acids: CATSDAGSGGETQYF. In DNA form, the CDR3 reads TGTGCCACCAGTGATGCCGGCAGTGGCGGGGAGACCCAGTACTTC.

The V and J genes are TRBV5-1 and TRBJ2-6, with D perhaps assigned TRBD1 or TRBD2 (6 bases each). V shed 0 bases and J shed 0 bases, with 7 bases lying between them. This CDR3 comprises 16 residues. Germline V gives CDR1 SGHRS, CDR2 YFSETQ. CDR3 amino acids: CASSLEGGSGANVLTF. CDR3 bases: TGCGCCAGCAGCTTGGAGGGGGGCTCTGGGGCCAACGTCCTGACTTTC. Full variable domain (missing parts from reference TRBV5-1 and TRBJ2-6): KAGVTQTPRYLIKTRGQQVTLSCSPISGHRSVSWYQQTPGQGLQFLFEYFSETQRNKGNFPGRFSGRQFSNSRSEMNVSTLELGDSALYLCASSLEGGSGANVLTFGAGSRLTVL.

This clonotype was seen more than once but under ten times. The CDR3 nucleotides read TGTGCCAGCAGCCAAGGAGGACTAGCGGGGAACTTACTAGCCAAAAACATTCAGTACTTC. Encoded protein: CASSQGGLAGNLLAKNIQYF. The genes are TRBV14 and TRBJ2-4; TRBD2 aligns across 12 bases. The CDR3 is 20 amino acids. Losses at the gene ends were 1 base for V and 0 bases for J; bases not matched to a gene: 10. CDR1 and CDR2 from the germline V gene are SGHDN and FVKESK.

The chain combines TRBV6-5 with TRBJ2-7, with D unclear. V was shortened by 7 bases and J by 2 bases, with 15 bases between the two germline ends. The CDR3 loop spans 14 amino acids. CDR1 is MNHEY and CDR2 is SVGAGI in the germline V gene. The chain's CDR3 is CASNPSLGPYEQYF. The CDR3 DNA reads as TGTGCCAGCAACCCCTCCCTGGGTCCCTACGAGCAGTACTTC.

The CDR3 DNA reads as TGCGCCAGCAGCCAAGGGGACCTACAGACAGATACGCAGTATTTT. Translation: CASSQGDLQTDTQYF. The J gene is TRBJ2-3, the V gene TRBV4-1; D is tentatively TRBD1 or TRBD2 (5 bases each). Germline values: CDR1 MGHRA, CDR2 YSYEKL. Deletions cut 1 base from V and 3 bases from J, with 11 bases between. The CDR3 spans 15 residues.

This clonotype was seen only once. This rearrangement joins TRBV4-2 to TRBJ1-3, with a weak D call TRBD1 (6 bases). Trimming stripped 0 bases from V and 0 bases from J, with 9 bases between. Per the germline V gene, CDR1 is LGHNA and CDR2 is YNFKEQ. The CDR3 spans 16 residues. The DNA for the CDR3 is TGTGCCAGCAGCCAAGAAGGGGGTCACTCTGGAAACACCATATATTTT. This encodes CASSQEGGHSGNTIYF.

The DNA for the CDR3 is TGTGCCAGCAGTTTAAGGTCGGGGCCAGAGTACTTC. Encoded protein: CASSLRSGPEYF. J is TRBJ2-7 and V is TRBV28, with D perhaps being TRBD1 or TRBD2 (5 bases each). Germline CDR1 reads MDHEN; CDR2 reads SYDVKM. V lost 2 bases and J 11 bases, leaving 13 bases between the germline ends. This CDR3 region has 12 residues.

V gene TRBV5-1 combines with J gene TRBJ2-1, with 9 bases that match TRBD2. The CDR3 runs to 14 residues. Unmatched junction bases numbered 3, after V lost 0 bases and J lost 8 bases. Germline CDR1 is SGHRS and CDR2 is YFSETQ. The DNA for the CDR3 is TGCGCCAGCAGCTTGGAAGCGGGGGGACATGAGCAGTTCTTC. Translated, it gives CASSLEAGGHEQFF.